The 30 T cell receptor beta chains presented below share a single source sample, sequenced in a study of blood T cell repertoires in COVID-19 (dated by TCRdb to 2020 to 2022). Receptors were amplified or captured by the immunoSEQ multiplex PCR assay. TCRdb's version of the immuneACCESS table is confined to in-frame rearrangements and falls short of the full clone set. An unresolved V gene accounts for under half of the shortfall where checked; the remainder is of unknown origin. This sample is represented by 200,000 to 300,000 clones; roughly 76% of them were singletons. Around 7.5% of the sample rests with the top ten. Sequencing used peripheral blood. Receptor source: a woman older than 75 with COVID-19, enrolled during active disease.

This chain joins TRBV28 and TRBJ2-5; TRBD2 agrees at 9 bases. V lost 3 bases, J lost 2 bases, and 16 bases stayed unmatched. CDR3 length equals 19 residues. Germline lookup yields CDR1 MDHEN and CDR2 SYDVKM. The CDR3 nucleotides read TGTGCCAGCAGTTTTAGGGCTTCCGGGACTAGCCGACTTCAAGAGACCCAGTACTTC. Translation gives CASSFRASGTSRLQETQYF.

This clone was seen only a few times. Here the CDR3 DNA reads TGTGCCAGCAGCTTAGCGTCTATAAGTCGGGGTACTGAAGCTTTCTTT. It yields the protein CASSLASISRGTEAFF. The chain uses TRBV7-2 and TRBJ1-1, with D unclear. CDR1 is SGHTA, CDR2 FQGNSA, per germline. Trimming removed 0 bases at V and 5 bases at J, with 16 bases between. This CDR3 comprises 16 residues.

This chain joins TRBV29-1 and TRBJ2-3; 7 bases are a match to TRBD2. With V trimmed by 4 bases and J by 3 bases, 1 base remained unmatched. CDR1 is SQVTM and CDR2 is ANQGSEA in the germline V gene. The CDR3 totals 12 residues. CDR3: CSVGAGTDTQYF. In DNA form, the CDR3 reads TGCAGCGTTGGAGCGGGGACAGATACGCAGTATTTT.

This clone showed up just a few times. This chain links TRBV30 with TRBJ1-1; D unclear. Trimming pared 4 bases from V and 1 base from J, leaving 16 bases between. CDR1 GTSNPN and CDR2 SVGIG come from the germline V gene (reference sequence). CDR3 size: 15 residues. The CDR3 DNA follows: TGTGCCTGGATGAGTTTTGGTAATCCGAACACTGAAGCTTTCTTT. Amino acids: CAWMSFGNPNTEAFF.

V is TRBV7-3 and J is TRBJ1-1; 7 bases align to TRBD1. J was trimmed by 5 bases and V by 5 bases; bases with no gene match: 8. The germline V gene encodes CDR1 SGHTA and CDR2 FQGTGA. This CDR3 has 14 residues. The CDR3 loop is CASSPSGDRTEAFF. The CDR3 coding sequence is TGTGCCAGCAGCCCCTCCGGGGACAGAACTGAAGCTTTCTTT. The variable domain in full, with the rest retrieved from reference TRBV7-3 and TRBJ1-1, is GAGVSQTPSNKVTEKGKYVELRCDPISGHTALYWYRQSLGQGPEFLIYFQGTGAADDSGLPNDRFFAVRPEGSVSTLKIQRTERGDSAVYLCASSPSGDRTEAFFGQGTRLTVV.

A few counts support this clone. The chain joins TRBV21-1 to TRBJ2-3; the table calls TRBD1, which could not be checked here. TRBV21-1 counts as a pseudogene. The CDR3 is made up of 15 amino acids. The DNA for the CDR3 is TGTGCCAGCAGCAAAATGGCAGGGTGTCGGGATACGCAGTATTTT. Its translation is CASSKMAGCRDTQYF.

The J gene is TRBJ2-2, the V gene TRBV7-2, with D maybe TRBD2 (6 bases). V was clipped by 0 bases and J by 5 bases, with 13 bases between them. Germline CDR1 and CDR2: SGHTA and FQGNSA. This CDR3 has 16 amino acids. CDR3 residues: CASSLALGGGTGELFF. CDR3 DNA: TGTGCCAGCAGCTTAGCGTTGGGGGGAGGTACCGGGGAGCTGTTTTTT.

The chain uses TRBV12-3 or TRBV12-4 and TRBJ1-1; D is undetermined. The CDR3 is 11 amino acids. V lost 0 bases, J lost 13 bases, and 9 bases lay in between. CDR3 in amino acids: CASSLADAVFF. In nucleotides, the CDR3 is TGTGCCAGCAGTTTAGCAGACGCGGTTTTCTTT.

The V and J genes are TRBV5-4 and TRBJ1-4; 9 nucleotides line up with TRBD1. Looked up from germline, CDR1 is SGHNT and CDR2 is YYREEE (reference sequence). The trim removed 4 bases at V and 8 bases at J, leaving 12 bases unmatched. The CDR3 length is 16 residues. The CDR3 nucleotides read TGTGCCAGCAGCATACGGACAGGGGCCATAAGCGAAAAACTGTTTTTT. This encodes CASSIRTGAISEKLFF.

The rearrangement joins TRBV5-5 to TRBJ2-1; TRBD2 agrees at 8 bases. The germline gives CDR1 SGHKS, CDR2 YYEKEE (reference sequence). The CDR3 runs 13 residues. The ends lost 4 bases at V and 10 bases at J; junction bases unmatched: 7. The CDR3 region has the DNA TGTGCCAGCAGCGGATCAGCGGGGGTAGAGCAGTTCTTC. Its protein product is CASSGSAGVEQFF.

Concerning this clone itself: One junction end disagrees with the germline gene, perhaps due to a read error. Here the CDR3 reads CVSSLGSGLGGYTF. DNA of the CDR3: TGTGTCAGCAGCTTGGGGTCAGGTCTGGGTGGCTACACCTTC. This sequence joins TRBV5-6 and TRBJ1-2; D not resolved. Germline values: CDR1 SGHDT, CDR2 YYEEEE. There are 14 residues in the CDR3.

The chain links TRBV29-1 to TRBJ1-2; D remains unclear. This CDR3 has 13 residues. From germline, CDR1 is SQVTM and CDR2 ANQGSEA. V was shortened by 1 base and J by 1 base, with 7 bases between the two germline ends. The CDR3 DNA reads TGCAGCGTTGAAGTGCAGGTTAACTATGGCTACACCTTC. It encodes CSVEVQVNYGYTF.

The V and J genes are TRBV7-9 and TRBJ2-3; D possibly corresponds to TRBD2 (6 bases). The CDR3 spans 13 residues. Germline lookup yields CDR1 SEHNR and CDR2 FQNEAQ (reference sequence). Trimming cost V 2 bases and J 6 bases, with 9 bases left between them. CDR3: CASSLLAKDTQYF. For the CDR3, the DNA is TGTGCCAGCAGCTTACTAGCGAAGGATACGCAGTATTTT. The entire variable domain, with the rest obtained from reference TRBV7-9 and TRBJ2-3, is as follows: DTGVSQNPRHKITKRGQNVTFRCDPISEHNRLYWYRQTLGQGPEFLTYFQNEAQLEKSRLLSDRFSAERPKGSFSTLEIQRTEQGDSAMYLCASSLLAKDTQYFGPGTRLTVL.

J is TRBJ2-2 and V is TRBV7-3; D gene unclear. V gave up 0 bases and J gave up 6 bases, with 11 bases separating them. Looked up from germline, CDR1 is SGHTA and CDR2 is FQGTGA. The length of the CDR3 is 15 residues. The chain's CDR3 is CASSLTARFSGELFF. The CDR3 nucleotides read TGTGCCAGCAGCTTAACCGCACGGTTTTCCGGGGAGCTGTTTTTT.

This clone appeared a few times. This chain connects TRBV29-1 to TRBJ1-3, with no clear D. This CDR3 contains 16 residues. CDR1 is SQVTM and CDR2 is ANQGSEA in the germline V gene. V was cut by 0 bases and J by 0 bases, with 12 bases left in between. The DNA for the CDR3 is TGCAGCGTTGAAGATGGAACAGCCTTCTCTGGAAACACCATATATTTT. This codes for CSVEDGTAFSGNTIYF.

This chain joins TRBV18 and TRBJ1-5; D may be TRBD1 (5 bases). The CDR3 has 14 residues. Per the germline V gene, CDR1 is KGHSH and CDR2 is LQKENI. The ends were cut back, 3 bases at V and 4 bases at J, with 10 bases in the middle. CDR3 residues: CASSPQGKNQPQHF. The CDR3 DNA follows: TGTGCCAGCTCACCTCAGGGAAAAAATCAGCCCCAGCATTTT.

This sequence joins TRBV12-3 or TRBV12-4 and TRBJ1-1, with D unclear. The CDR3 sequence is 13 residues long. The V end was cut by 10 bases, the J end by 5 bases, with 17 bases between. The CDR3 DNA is TGTGCCACCTCAACGGGTGGAGGGACTGAAGCTTTCTTT. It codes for CATSTGGGTEAFF.

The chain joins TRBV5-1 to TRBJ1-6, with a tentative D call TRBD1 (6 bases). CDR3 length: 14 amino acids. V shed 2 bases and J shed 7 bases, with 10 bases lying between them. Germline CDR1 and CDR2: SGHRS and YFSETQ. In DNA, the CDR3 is TGCGCCAGCAGCTTTACAGGGCCGAATTCACCCCTCCACTTT. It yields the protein CASSFTGPNSPLHF.

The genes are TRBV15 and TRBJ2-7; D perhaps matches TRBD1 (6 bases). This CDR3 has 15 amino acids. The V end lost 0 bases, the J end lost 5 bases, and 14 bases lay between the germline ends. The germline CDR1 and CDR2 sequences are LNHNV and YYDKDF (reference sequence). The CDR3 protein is CATSRDVGKGDEQYF. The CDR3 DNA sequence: TGTGCCACCAGCAGAGATGTGGGGAAGGGGGACGAGCAGTACTTC.

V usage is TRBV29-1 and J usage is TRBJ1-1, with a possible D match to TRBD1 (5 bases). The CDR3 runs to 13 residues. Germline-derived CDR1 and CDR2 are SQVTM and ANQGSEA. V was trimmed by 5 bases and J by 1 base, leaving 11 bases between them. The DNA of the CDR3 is TGCAGCGTTTCTCAGGGCCCGAACACTGAAGCTTTCTTT. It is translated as CSVSQGPNTEAFF. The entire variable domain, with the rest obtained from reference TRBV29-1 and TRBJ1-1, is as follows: SAVISQKPSRDICQRGTSLTIQCQVDSQVTMMFWYRQQPGQSLTLIATANQGSEATYESGFVIDKFPISRPNLTFSTLTVSNMSPEDSSIYLCSVSQGPNTEAFFGQGTRLTVV.

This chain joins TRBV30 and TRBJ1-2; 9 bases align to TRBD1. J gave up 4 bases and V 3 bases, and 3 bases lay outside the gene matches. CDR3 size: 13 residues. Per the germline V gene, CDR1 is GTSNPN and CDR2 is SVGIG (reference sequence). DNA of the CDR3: TGTGCCTGGAGGGGACAGGGTTTCTATGGCTACACCTTC. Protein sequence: CAWRGQGFYGYTF.

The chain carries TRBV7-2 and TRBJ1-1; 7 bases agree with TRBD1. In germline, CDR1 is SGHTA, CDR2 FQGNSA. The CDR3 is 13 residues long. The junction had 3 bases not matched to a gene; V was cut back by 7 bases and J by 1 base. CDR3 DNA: TGTGCCAGCACGGGACAGACGAACACTGAAGCTTTCTTT. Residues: CASTGQTNTEAFF.

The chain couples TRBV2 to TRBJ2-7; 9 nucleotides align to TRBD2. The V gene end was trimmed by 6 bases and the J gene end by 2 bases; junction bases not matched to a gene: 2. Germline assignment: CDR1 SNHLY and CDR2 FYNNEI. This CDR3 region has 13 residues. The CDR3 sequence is CASRGLAPYEQYF. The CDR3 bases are TGTGCCAGCAGAGGACTAGCGCCCTACGAGCAGTACTTC.

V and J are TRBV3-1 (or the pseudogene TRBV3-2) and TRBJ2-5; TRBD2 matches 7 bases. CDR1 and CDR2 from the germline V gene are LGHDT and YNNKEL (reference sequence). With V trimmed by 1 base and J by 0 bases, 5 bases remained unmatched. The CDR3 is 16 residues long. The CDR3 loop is CASSQGWGGHQETQYF. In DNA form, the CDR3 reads TGTGCCAGCAGCCAAGGCTGGGGGGGACACCAAGAGACCCAGTACTTC.

In DNA, the CDR3 is TGTGCCAGCAGCGGGCGTTCTCCCGGGGAGCTGTTTTTT. Its protein is CASSGRSPGELFF. V and J are TRBV7-2 and TRBJ2-2; no reliable D call. This CDR3 region has 13 residues. CDR1 and CDR2 (germline): SGHTA, FQGNSA. Trimming took 5 bases from V and 6 from J, leaving 10 bases between them.

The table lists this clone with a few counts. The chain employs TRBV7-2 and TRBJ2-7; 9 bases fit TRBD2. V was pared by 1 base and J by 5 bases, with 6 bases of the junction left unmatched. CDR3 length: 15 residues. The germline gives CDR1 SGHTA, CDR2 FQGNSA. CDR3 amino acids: CASSLVGSGGHEQYF. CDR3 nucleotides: TGTGCCAGCAGCTTAGTGGGTAGCGGGGGCCACGAGCAGTACTTC.

For the CDR3, the DNA is TGTGCCAGCACCCCGGGGGTACCTAACTATGGCTACACCTTC. This codes for CASTPGVPNYGYTF. V usage is TRBV6-6 and J usage is TRBJ1-2; D is perhaps TRBD1 (5 bases). Trimming removed 7 bases at V and 0 bases at J, with 12 bases between. The CDR3 runs to 14 residues. From germline, CDR1 is MNHNY and CDR2 SVGAGI (reference sequence).

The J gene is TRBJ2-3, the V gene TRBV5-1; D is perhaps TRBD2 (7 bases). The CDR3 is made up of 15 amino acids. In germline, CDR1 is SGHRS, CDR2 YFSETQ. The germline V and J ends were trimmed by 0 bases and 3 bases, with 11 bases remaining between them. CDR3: CASSLDGRGTDTQYF. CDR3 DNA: TGCGCCAGCAGCTTGGATGGGAGGGGGACAGATACGCAGTATTTT.

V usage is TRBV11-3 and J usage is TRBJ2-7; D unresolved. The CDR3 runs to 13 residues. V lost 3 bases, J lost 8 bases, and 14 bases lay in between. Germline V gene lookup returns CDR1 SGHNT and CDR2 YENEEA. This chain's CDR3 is CASSLTYRAQQYF. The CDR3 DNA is TGTGCCAGCAGCTTGACCTACCGAGCGCAGCAGTACTTC.

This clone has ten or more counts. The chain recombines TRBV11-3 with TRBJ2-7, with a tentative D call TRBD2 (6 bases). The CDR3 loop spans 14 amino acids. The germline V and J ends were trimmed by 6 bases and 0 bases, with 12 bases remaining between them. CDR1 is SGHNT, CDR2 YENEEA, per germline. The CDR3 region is CASSLGGSSYEQYF. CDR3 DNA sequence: TGTGCCAGCAGTCTGGGGGGAAGCTCCTACGAGCAGTACTTC. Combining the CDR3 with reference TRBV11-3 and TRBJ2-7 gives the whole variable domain EAGVVQSPRYKIIEKKQPVAFWCNPISGHNTLYWYLQNLGQGPELLIRYENEEAVDDSQLPKDRFSAERLKGVDSTLKIQPAELGDSAVYLCASSLGGSSYEQYFGPGTRLTVT.